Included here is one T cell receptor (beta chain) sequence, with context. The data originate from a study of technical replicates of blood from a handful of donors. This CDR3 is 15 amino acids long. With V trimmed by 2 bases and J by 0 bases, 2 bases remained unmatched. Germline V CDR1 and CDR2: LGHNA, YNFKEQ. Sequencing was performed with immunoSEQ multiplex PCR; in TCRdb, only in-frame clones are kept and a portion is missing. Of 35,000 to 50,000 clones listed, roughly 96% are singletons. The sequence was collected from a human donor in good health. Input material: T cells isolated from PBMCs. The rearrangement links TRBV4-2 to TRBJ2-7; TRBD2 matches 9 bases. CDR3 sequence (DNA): TGTGCCAGCAGCCAAAATAGCGGGAGCTCCTACGAGCAGTACTTC. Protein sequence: CASSQNSGSSYEQYF.